The 19 T cell receptor beta chains given below trace back to one sample, sequenced in a study of multiple sclerosis patients with progressive multifocal leukoencephalopathy. Sequenced by immunoSEQ multiplex PCR; TCRdb stores in-frame clones only, minus some. Of 25,000 to 35,000 clones listed, roughly 87% are singletons. Time point described: time of PML onset. Specimen: PBMCs, collected from a patient treated with natalizumab. All receptors come from a human donor with progressive multifocal leukoencephalopathy.

This clone was detected only a few times. The chain carries TRBV6-1 and TRBJ2-2; D is possibly TRBD1 or TRBD2 (6 bases each). Trimming stripped 8 bases from V and 7 bases from J, with 20 bases between. The length of the CDR3 is 15 residues. Per the germline V gene, CDR1 is MNHNS and CDR2 is SASEGT. The CDR3 spells CASGQPVGGGGELFF. The CDR3 coding sequence is TGTGCCAGCGGCCAACCGGTGGGGGGCGGCGGGGAGCTGTTTTTT.

This chain uses TRBV5-4 with TRBJ2-1; no clear D gene. The CDR3 is 13 amino acids. Germline V gene data show CDR1 as SGHNT and CDR2 as YYREEE (reference sequence). V was trimmed by 1 base and J by 6 bases, leaving 8 bases between them. The DNA of the CDR3 is TGTGCCAGCAGCTTGTTTGCAGGCAATGAGCAGTTCTTC. It is translated as CASSLFAGNEQFF.

The chain uses TRBV29-1 and TRBJ2-3; TRBD2 is a possible D gene (6 bases). The CDR3 is made up of 15 amino acids. V shed 4 bases and J shed 1 base, with 15 bases lying between them. Germline V lookup: CDR1 SQVTM, CDR2 ANQGSEA. CDR3 DNA sequence: TGCAGCGTTGTGGGTGTTGGCGGGGGCACAGATACGCAGTATTTT. It encodes CSVVGVGGGTDTQYF.

The V gene is TRBV19, the J gene TRBJ2-5, with 15 bases identical to TRBD2. Gene TRBJ2-7 matches the end of the DNA better, so the J call may be wrong. CDR3 size: 15 residues. Germline V CDR1 and CDR2: LNHDA, SQIVND (reference sequence). CDR3 sequence (DNA): TGTGCCAGTAGTTGGACTAGCGGGAGGGCCTACGAGCAGTACTTC. Translation: CASSWTSGRAYEQYF.

The chain carries TRBV5-1 and TRBJ1-2, with 9 bases identical to TRBD1. This CDR3 is 14 amino acids long. From germline, CDR1 is SGHRS and CDR2 YFSETQ. The J segment lost 7 bases and the V segment lost 0 bases, leaving 4 bases of the junction unmatched. The CDR3 sequence is CASSLGDRGSGYTF. The CDR3, as DNA: TGCGCCAGCAGCTTGGGTGACAGGGGGTCTGGCTACACCTTC.

This chain uses TRBV7-2 with TRBJ2-7; 8 bases map to TRBD2. The V gene's germline CDR1 is SGHTA and CDR2 FQGNSA. This CDR3 comprises 17 residues. V was pared by 1 base and J by 2 bases, with 10 bases of the junction left unmatched. The CDR3 DNA reads TGTGCCAGCAGCTTAGTTAGGGGGGGACTAGGGCCCTACGAGCAGTACTTC. The encoded protein is CASSLVRGGLGPYEQYF.

V gene TRBV5-6 combines with J gene TRBJ1-2; 12 positions match TRBD1. This CDR3 is built from 14 residues. Germline CDR1 and CDR2: SGHDT and YYEEEE. V gave up 4 bases and J gave up 6 bases; unmatched junction bases: 4. The CDR3 loop reads CASSQGTGGHGYTF. In DNA form, the CDR3 reads TGTGCCAGCAGCCAAGGGACAGGGGGCCATGGCTACACCTTC.

The chain employs TRBV20-1 and TRBJ2-7, with D hard to call. Germline CDR1 DFQATT, CDR2 SNEGSKA (reference sequence). The CDR3 totals 11 residues. V was cut by 3 bases and J by 4 bases, with 7 bases left in between. The CDR3: CSARALYEQYF. For the CDR3, the DNA is TGCAGTGCTAGGGCATTATACGAGCAGTACTTC.

The chain is built from TRBV11-1 and TRBJ2-7, with a tentative D call TRBD1 (7 bases). Germline loops: CDR1 SGHAT, CDR2 FQDESV (reference sequence). The CDR3 covers 16 residues. Trimming removed 5 bases at V and 0 bases at J, with 17 bases between. The CDR3 loop is CASSRHAGQSSYEQYF. CDR3 nucleotide sequence: TGTGCCAGCAGCCGCCATGCGGGACAGAGCTCCTACGAGCAGTACTTC.

Only one count was recorded for this clone. The genes are TRBV9 and TRBJ1-3, with D tentatively TRBD1 (6 bases). Trimming took 4 bases from V and 4 from J, leaving 15 bases between them. The CDR3 loop spans 15 amino acids. The germline gives CDR1 SGDLS, CDR2 YYNGEE. The CDR3 DNA sequence: TGTGCCAGCAGCCCAAGGAGGGGGGCGGGAAACACCATATATTTT. Its protein is CASSPRRGAGNTIYF.

The CDR3 DNA is TGCGCCAGCAGCCAAGATTTGGCAGGTGTAGGCAATCAGCCCCAGCATTTT. As protein: CASSQDLAGVGNQPQHF. This chain joins TRBV4-3 and TRBJ1-5; unclear D gene. Germline CDR1 is LGHNA and CDR2 is YSLEER. V dropped 0 bases and J dropped 2 bases, with 14 bases sitting between them. The CDR3 loop spans 17 amino acids.

The chain joins TRBV7-3 to TRBJ1-2; 10 positions match TRBD1. The CDR3 is 16 residues long. With V trimmed by 0 bases and J by 5 bases, 6 bases remained unmatched. CDR1 is SGHTA and CDR2 is FQGTGA in the germline V gene. CDR3 loop: CASSLTGTGDPYGYTF. The CDR3 DNA follows: TGTGCCAGCAGCTTAACGGGGACAGGGGACCCATATGGCTACACCTTC.

This clone occurred once. The rearrangement joins TRBV4-3 to TRBJ1-5, with D tentatively TRBD1 (5 bases). CDR1 LGHNA and CDR2 YSLEER come from the germline V gene. CDR3 length: 14 amino acids. The V and J ends lost 4 bases and 6 bases respectively, with 13 bases between them. The CDR3 coding sequence is TGCGCCAGCAGCCTTGATAACGGGGGTCAGCCCCAGCATTTT. It yields the protein CASSLDNGGQPQHF.

The chain joins TRBV28 to TRBJ2-2; D perhaps matches TRBD1 (5 bases). Trimming left V 5 bases short and J 5 bases short, with 9 bases between. The CDR3 totals 13 residues. CDR1 is MDHEN and CDR2 is SYDVKM in the germline V gene. The CDR3 bases are TGTGCCAGCAGTCATACAGGAACCGGGGAGCTGTTTTTT. Its translation is CASSHTGTGELFF.

CDR3 residues: CASKVSRDSSYEQYF. Here the CDR3 DNA reads TGTGCCAGTAAAGTGTCCCGGGACAGCTCCTACGAGCAGTACTTC. This chain connects TRBV27 to TRBJ2-7; 7 nucleotides agree with TRBD1. J was trimmed by 0 bases and V by 9 bases; bases with no gene match: 11. Germline CDR1 MNHEY, CDR2 SMNVEV (reference sequence). The CDR3 runs 15 residues.

This chain links TRBV6-1 with TRBJ2-3; possibly TRBD1 for D (5 bases). The germline V gene encodes CDR1 MNHNS and CDR2 SASEGT. CDR3 length: 13 amino acids. V was pared by 7 bases and J by 4 bases, with 12 bases between. This CDR3 is CASTKGKSDTQYF. The CDR3 nucleotides are TGTGCCAGCACTAAGGGGAAATCAGATACGCAGTATTTT.

This clone occurred once. The chain employs TRBV19 and TRBJ2-3, with 13 positions matching TRBD2. This CDR3 contains 16 residues. CDR1 LNHDA and CDR2 SQIVND come from the germline V gene (reference sequence). The V gene end was trimmed by 4 bases and the J gene end by 7 bases; junction bases not matched to a gene: 8. CDR3 DNA sequence: TGTGCCAGTAGTAGGCTACTAGCGGGAGGGCCAAATACGCAGTATTTT. Protein sequence: CASSRLLAGGPNTQYF.

V is TRBV6-1 and J is TRBJ2-7; D is perhaps TRBD1 (5 bases). CDR1 is MNHNS and CDR2 is SASEGT in the germline V gene. CDR3 length: 13 amino acids. The V gene lost 7 bases and the J gene lost 4 bases, with 14 bases spanning the gap. DNA for the CDR3: TGTGCCAGCAATAAAGGGGTGGAGTACGAGCAGTACTTC. Its protein product is CASNKGVEYEQYF.

The chain uses TRBV28 and TRBJ2-7, with TRBD1 as a possible D gene (6 bases). The V and J ends lost 6 bases and 3 bases respectively, with 18 bases between them. Germline V CDR1 and CDR2: MDHEN, SYDVKM. The CDR3 consists of 15 residues. CDR3 sequence: CASRTGTNNDYEQYF. CDR3 bases: TGTGCCAGCAGGACCGGGACAAACAATGACTACGAGCAGTACTTC.